Included here is one T cell receptor (beta chain) sequence, with context. CDR3 size: 15 residues. Deletions cut 6 bases from V and 2 bases from J, with 16 bases between. Germline-derived CDR1 and CDR2 are KGHSH and LQKENI. The data were obtained in a study of blood T cell repertoires in COVID-19. In the authors' workflow: Quantification of nucleated cells was approximated via reference gene primer amplification. Sequenced by immunoSEQ multiplex PCR; TCRdb stores in-frame clones only, minus some. From that table come the V and J calls and clone size; the DNA was used to work out D and trimming. Of 300,000 or so clones in the sample, approximately 80% were seen once.

This chain links TRBV18 with TRBJ2-5; tentative D call: TRBD2 (6 bases). The source of this sequence is a woman in her forties or fifties with active or convalescent COVID-19. The sequenced material came from peripheral blood. The CDR3 nucleotides read TGTGCCAGCTCCCCCCCGGGGACTCCTCAAGAGACCCAGTACTTC. Amino acid sequence: CASSPPGTPQETQYF.